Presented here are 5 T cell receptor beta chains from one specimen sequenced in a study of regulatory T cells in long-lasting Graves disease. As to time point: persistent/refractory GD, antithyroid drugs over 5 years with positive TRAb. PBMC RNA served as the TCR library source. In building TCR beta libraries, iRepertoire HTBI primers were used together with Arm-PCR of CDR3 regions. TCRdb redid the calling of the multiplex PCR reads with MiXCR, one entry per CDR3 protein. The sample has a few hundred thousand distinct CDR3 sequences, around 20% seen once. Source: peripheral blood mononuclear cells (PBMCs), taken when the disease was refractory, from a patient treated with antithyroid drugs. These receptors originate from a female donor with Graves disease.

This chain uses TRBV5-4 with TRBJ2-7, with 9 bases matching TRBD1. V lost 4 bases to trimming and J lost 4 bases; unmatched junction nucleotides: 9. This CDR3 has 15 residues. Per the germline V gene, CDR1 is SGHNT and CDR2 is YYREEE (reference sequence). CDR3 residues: CASSPGQGLKYEQYF. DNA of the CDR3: TGTGCCAGCAGCCCTGGACAGGGGCTGAAGTACGAGCAGTACTTC.

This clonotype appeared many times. The CDR3, as DNA: TGTGCCAGCAGTGTTAGCGGGATCTCCTACGAGCAGTACTTC. Encoded protein: CASSVSGISYEQYF. This chain joins TRBV2 and TRBJ2-7; TRBD2 aligns across 8 bases. Germline loops: CDR1 SNHLY, CDR2 FYNNEI. The junction had 2 bases not matched to a gene; V was cut back by 4 bases and J by 0 bases. The CDR3 runs 14 residues.

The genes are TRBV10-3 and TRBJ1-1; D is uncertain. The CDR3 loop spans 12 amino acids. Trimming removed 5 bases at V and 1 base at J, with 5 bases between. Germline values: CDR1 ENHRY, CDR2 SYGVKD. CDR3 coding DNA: TGTGCCATCAGTTCTAGGAACACTGAAGCTTTCTTT. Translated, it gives CAISSRNTEAFF.

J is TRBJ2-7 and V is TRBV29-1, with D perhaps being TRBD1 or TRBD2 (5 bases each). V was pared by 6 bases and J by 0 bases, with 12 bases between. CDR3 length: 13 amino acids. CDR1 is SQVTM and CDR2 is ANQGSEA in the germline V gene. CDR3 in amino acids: CSVQTGGSYEQYF. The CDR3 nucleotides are TGCAGCGTCCAAACAGGAGGCTCCTACGAGCAGTACTTC.

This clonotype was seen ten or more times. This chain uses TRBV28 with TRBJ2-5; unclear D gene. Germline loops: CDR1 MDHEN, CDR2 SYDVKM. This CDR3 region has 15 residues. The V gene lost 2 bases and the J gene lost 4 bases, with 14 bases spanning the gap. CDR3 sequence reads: CASSLIDTSGETQYF. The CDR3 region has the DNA TGTGCCAGCAGTTTAATAGACACCTCAGGAGAGACCCAGTACTTC.